A single sample is the source of the 9 T cell receptor beta chains below, sequenced in a study of T-cell reconstitution after alpha-beta-depleted transplantation in children. Unique molecular identifiers were used to barcode this TCRbeta library. TCRdb re-called the PCR reads through MiXCR, storing one row per CDR3 protein. The sample shows over 100,000 distinct CDR3 sequences, about a tenth of them seen only once. Sample: PBMCs, taken before TCRalphabeta/CD19-depleted stem cell transplant. The receptors derive from a boy aged 2 to 10 with acute lymphoblastic leukemia, due to receive a stem cell transplant.

This chain uses TRBV4-2 with TRBJ2-2, with no clear D. The germline CDR1 and CDR2 sequences are LGHNA and YNFKEQ. CDR3 size: 15 residues. Trimming stripped 0 bases from V and 1 base from J, with 6 bases between. The CDR3, as DNA: TGTGCCAGCAGCCAAGATTTCAGGAACACCGGGGAGCTGTTTTTT. It translates to CASSQDFRNTGELFF.

The chain links TRBV20-1 to TRBJ1-5; D may be TRBD1 (5 bases). This CDR3 region has 15 residues. V was cut by 2 bases and J by 1 base, with 12 bases left in between. Germline V CDR1 and CDR2: DFQATT, SNEGSKA (reference sequence). CDR3 in DNA: TGCAGTGCTAGAATTGCTGGGGCGAGCAATCAGCCCCAGCATTTT. Amino acids: CSARIAGASNQPQHF.

This clonotype was seen more than once but under ten times. The chain uses TRBV5-1 and TRBJ1-2; D unclear. The CDR3 length is 13 residues. V gave up 4 bases and J gave up 4 bases, with 11 bases separating them. Germline CDR1 reads SGHRS; CDR2 reads YFSETQ. CDR3 bases: TGCGCCAGCAGCCCGGGGAATAGCTATGGCTACACCTTC. Translating gives CASSPGNSYGYTF. Full variable domain (missing parts from reference TRBV5-1 and TRBJ1-2): KAGVTQTPRYLIKTRGQQVTLSCSPISGHRSVSWYQQTPGQGLQFLFEYFSETQRNKGNFPGRFSGRQFSNSRSEMNVSTLELGDSALYLCASSPGNSYGYTFGSGTRLTVV.

The sample holds a few counts of this clonotype. The chain recombines TRBV5-4 with TRBJ2-3; maybe TRBD1 (5 bases). This CDR3 region has 17 residues. V shed 4 bases and J shed 0 bases, with 18 bases lying between them. Per the germline V gene, CDR1 is SGHNT and CDR2 is YYREEE (reference sequence). DNA for the CDR3: TGTGCCAGCAGCACGGTCCCGACAGAAGCCAGCACAGATACGCAGTATTTT. Amino acid sequence: CASSTVPTEASTDTQYF.

This sequence joins TRBV5-1 and TRBJ2-7, with D possibly TRBD1 on 6 matching bases. CDR1 is SGHRS, CDR2 YFSETQ, per germline. The CDR3 consists of 15 residues. The germline V and J ends were trimmed by 4 bases and 1 base, with 15 bases remaining between them. The CDR3 loop reads CASSASTGWSYEQYF. The CDR3 region has the DNA TGCGCCAGCAGCGCATCGACAGGTTGGTCCTACGAGCAGTACTTC.

Only a few counts were recorded for this clonotype. The chain has TRBV7-2 and TRBJ2-7; D possibly corresponds to TRBD2 (6 bases). Trimming removed 5 bases from V and 2 bases from J, with 16 bases in between. Germline CDR1 is SGHTA and CDR2 is FQGNSA. The CDR3 contains 15 residues. In DNA form, the CDR3 reads TGTGCCAGCAGCGAGAGGGCGGGAACCCCCTACGAGCAGTACTTC. Its protein is CASSERAGTPYEQYF.

This chain uses TRBV6-4 with TRBJ2-1, with 8 bases lining up with TRBD2. Germline V gene lookup returns CDR1 MRHNA and CDR2 SNTAGT. The CDR3 sequence is 14 residues long. J was trimmed by 7 bases and V by 4 bases; bases with no gene match: 6. The CDR3 sequence: CASSVASGSNEQFF. DNA of the CDR3: TGTGCCAGCAGTGTAGCCAGCGGGAGTAATGAGCAGTTCTTC.

The gene calls are TRBV7-3 and TRBJ1-6, with D perhaps matching TRBD1 (5 bases). Trimming took 2 bases from V and 10 from J, leaving 15 bases between them. The CDR3 is 15 residues long. Germline V gives CDR1 SGHTA, CDR2 FQGTGA. CDR3 region: CASSLGGATGSPLHF. CDR3 sequence (DNA): TGTGCCAGCAGCTTAGGAGGGGCGACCGGATCACCCCTCCACTTT.

This clonotype has just a few counts. This chain uses TRBV5-1 with TRBJ2-7, with D possibly TRBD2 on 6 matching bases. V was trimmed by 4 bases and J by 0 bases, leaving 14 bases between them. The germline V gene has CDR1 SGHRS and CDR2 YFSETQ. This CDR3 comprises 15 residues. CDR3 sequence (DNA): TGCGCCAGCAGCCCCCCGCGGGGTGGCTCCTACGAGCAGTACTTC. Translated, it gives CASSPPRGGSYEQYF. The entire variable domain, with the rest obtained from reference TRBV5-1 and TRBJ2-7, is as follows: KAGVTQTPRYLIKTRGQQVTLSCSPISGHRSVSWYQQTPGQGLQFLFEYFSETQRNKGNFPGRFSGRQFSNSRSEMNVSTLELGDSALYLCASSPPRGGSYEQYFGPGTRLTVT.